These T cell receptor beta chains were read from a single sample in a study of PD-L1 blockade in urothelial cancer. The table came from immunoSEQ multiplex PCR; TCRdb's copy has only in-frame clones and leaves some out. The data show roughly 84,000 clones, roughly 80% seen once. Here the sequenced sample was PBMCs, taken around atezolizumab (anti-PD-L1) treatment. The receptor set was obtained from a man between 65 and 79 years old with urothelial cancer. Both conserved end residues are part of each CDR3. The D gene is left open where the match is weak. For some rows the clone size is stated as once, few or many, or as a class when expanded; others skip it.

clone_size: -; d_call: TRBD1; j_call: TRBJ2-7; v_call: TRBV19; cdr3_aa: CASSRDRVSEQYF; cdr3_nt: TGTGCCAGTAGTAGAGACAGGGTGTCCGAGCAGTACTTC
clone_size: -; d_call: TRBD1; j_call: TRBJ1-5; v_call: TRBV30; cdr3_aa: CAQTGAGSNQPQHF; cdr3_nt: TGTGCCCAGACAGGGGCGGGTAGCAATCAGCCCCAGCATTTT
clone_size: once; d_call: TRBD1; j_call: TRBJ2-7; v_call: TRBV4-3; cdr3_aa: CASSQGDRAPYEQYF; cdr3_nt: TGCGCCAGCAGCCAAGGGGACAGGGCACCCTACGAGCAGTACTTC
clone_size: -; d_call: TRBD1; j_call: TRBJ2-5; v_call: TRBV29-1; cdr3_aa: CSAGQGDQTQYF; cdr3_nt: TGCAGCGCCGGACAGGGCGACCAGACCCAGTACTTC
clone_size: -; d_call: TRBD2; j_call: TRBJ2-6; v_call: TRBV4-2; cdr3_aa: CASSQVGASGPGANVLTF; cdr3_nt: TGTGCCAGCAGCCAAGTAGGGGCTAGCGGCCCTGGGGCCAACGTCCTGACTTTC
clone_size: -; d_call: -; j_call: TRBJ2-1; v_call: TRBV11-3; cdr3_aa: CASSLSGASNEQFF; cdr3_nt: TGTGCCAGCAGCTTATCGGGAGCGAGCAATGAGCAGTTCTTC
clone_size: -; d_call: TRBD2; j_call: TRBJ2-7; v_call: TRBV10-1; cdr3_aa: CASSERWEREDSYEQYF; cdr3_nt: TGCGCCAGCAGTGAGAGGTGGGAGCGGGAGGACTCCTACGAGCAGTACTTC
clone_size: -; d_call: -; j_call: TRBJ1-2; v_call: TRBV4-2; cdr3_aa: CASSQDRGGAGGYTF; cdr3_nt: TGTGCCAGCAGCCAAGATAGGGGGGGGGCTGGTGGCTACACCTTC
clone_size: -; d_call: TRBD2; j_call: TRBJ2-1; v_call: TRBV7-2; cdr3_aa: CASSPGTSGSDEQFF; cdr3_nt: TGTGCCAGCAGCCCCGGGACTAGCGGGAGCGATGAGCAGTTCTTC
clone_size: -; d_call: -; j_call: TRBJ1-5; v_call: TRBV5-1; cdr3_aa: CASSAGFNSNQPQHF; cdr3_nt: TGCGCCAGCAGCGCGGGATTCAATAGCAATCAGCCCCAGCATTTT
clone_size: -; d_call: TRBD2; j_call: TRBJ2-3; v_call: TRBV7-9; cdr3_aa: CASSLARPSGRDDTQYF; cdr3_nt: TGTGCCAGCAGCTTAGCGCGGCCTAGCGGGAGGGACGATACGCAGTATTTT
clone_size: once; d_call: TRBD2; j_call: TRBJ2-2; v_call: TRBV4-1; cdr3_aa: CASSQTSGGTTGELFF; cdr3_nt: TGCGCCAGCAGCCAGACTAGCGGGGGTACCACCGGGGAGCTGTTTTTT
clone_size: -; d_call: -; j_call: TRBJ1-5; v_call: TRBV6-5; cdr3_aa: CASSRRHTDQPQHF; cdr3_nt: TGTGCCAGCAGTAGACGACACACCGATCAGCCCCAGCATTTT
clone_size: once; d_call: -; j_call: TRBJ1-3; v_call: TRBV19; cdr3_aa: CASSISSGATGNTIYF; cdr3_nt: TGTGCCAGTAGTATCTCCTCAGGGGCGACAGGAAACACCATATATTTT
clone_size: -; d_call: TRBD1; j_call: TRBJ1-1; v_call: TRBV19; cdr3_aa: CASSIYDRGEDEAFF; cdr3_nt: TGTGCCAGTAGTATATACGACAGGGGGGAGGATGAAGCTTTCTTT
clone_size: -; d_call: -; j_call: TRBJ1-3; v_call: TRBV11-2; cdr3_aa: CASSPEPSSGNTIYF; cdr3_nt: TGTGCCAGCAGCCCTGAACCGAGCTCTGGAAACACCATATATTTT
clone_size: -; d_call: TRBD1; j_call: TRBJ2-7; v_call: TRBV9; cdr3_aa: CASSSRTGGYEQYF; cdr3_nt: TGTGCCAGCAGCTCTAGGACAGGGGGGTACGAGCAGTACTTC
clone_size: -; d_call: TRBD1; j_call: TRBJ2-7; v_call: TRBV7-2; cdr3_aa: CASSFDRGHYEQYF; cdr3_nt: TGTGCCAGCAGCTTCGACAGGGGGCATTACGAGCAGTACTTC
clone_size: -; d_call: -; j_call: TRBJ1-1; v_call: TRBV7-9; cdr3_aa: CASSYPPQGRTEAFF; cdr3_nt: TGTGCCAGCAGCTACCCGCCGCAGGGTAGGACTGAAGCTTTCTTT
clone_size: few; d_call: TRBD1; j_call: TRBJ1-1; v_call: TRBV29-1; cdr3_aa: CSVGRDRGKAEAFF; cdr3_nt: TGCAGCGTTGGACGGGACAGGGGAAAGGCTGAAGCTTTCTTT
clone_size: few; d_call: TRBD2; j_call: TRBJ2-3; v_call: TRBV18; cdr3_aa: CASSPGLAGAGADTQYF; cdr3_nt: TGTGCCAGCTCCCCGGGACTAGCGGGGGCAGGGGCAGATACGCAGTATTTT
clone_size: -; d_call: -; j_call: TRBJ1-6; v_call: TRBV6-5; cdr3_aa: CASSGDIGSPLHF; cdr3_nt: TGTGCCAGCAGTGGGGACATCGGGTCACCCCTCCACTTT
clone_size: -; d_call: -; j_call: TRBJ2-3; v_call: TRBV18; cdr3_aa: CASSPTRGGATDTQYF; cdr3_nt: TGTGCCAGCTCGCCCACAAGAGGGGGGGCGACAGATACGCAGTATTTT
clone_size: few; d_call: TRBD1; j_call: TRBJ1-6; v_call: TRBV5-1; cdr3_aa: CASSVSGTGGSPLHF; cdr3_nt: TGCGCCAGCAGCGTCTCCGGGACAGGGGGTTCACCCCTCCACTTT
clone_size: -; d_call: TRBD1; j_call: TRBJ2-7; v_call: TRBV5-5; cdr3_aa: CASSRVTGGTDEQYF; cdr3_nt: TGTGCCAGCAGCCGGGTGACAGGGGGCACAGACGAGCAGTACTTC
clone_size: -; d_call: -; j_call: TRBJ2-5; v_call: TRBV19; cdr3_aa: CASSIRGRTIQETQYF; cdr3_nt: TGTGCCAGTAGTATAAGGGGTCGGACCATACAAGAGACCCAGTACTTC
clone_size: few; d_call: -; j_call: TRBJ2-3; v_call: TRBV4-3; cdr3_aa: CASSQEVGRTQYF; cdr3_nt: TGCGCCAGCAGCCAAGAGGTGGGGAGGACGCAGTATTTT
clone_size: -; d_call: TRBD2; j_call: TRBJ2-1; v_call: TRBV5-4; cdr3_aa: CASSPTGAGEGYNEQFF; cdr3_nt: TGTGCCAGCAGCCCAACCGGGGCGGGAGAGGGGTACAATGAGCAGTTCTTC
clone_size: -; d_call: -; j_call: TRBJ1-1; v_call: TRBV19; cdr3_aa: CASSTTANTEAFF; cdr3_nt: TGTGCCAGTAGTACAACAGCGAACACTGAAGCTTTCTTT
clone_size: -; d_call: -; j_call: TRBJ2-2; v_call: TRBV29-1; cdr3_aa: CSARKGQNTGELFF; cdr3_nt: TGCAGCGCCCGTAAGGGGCAGAACACCGGGGAGCTGTTTTTT
clone_size: -; d_call: -; j_call: TRBJ1-5; v_call: TRBV30; cdr3_aa: CAWQGQFNQPQHF; cdr3_nt: TGTGCCTGGCAAGGACAGTTCAATCAGCCCCAGCATTTT
clone_size: once; d_call: -; j_call: TRBJ2-5; v_call: TRBV7-3; cdr3_aa: CASMPPETEETQYF; cdr3_nt: TGTGCCAGCATGCCCCCGGAGACAGAAGAGACCCAGTACTTC
clone_size: few; d_call: TRBD1; j_call: TRBJ1-4; v_call: TRBV5-4; cdr3_aa: CASSYEGDRNEKLFF; cdr3_nt: TGTGCCAGCAGCTACGAGGGGGACAGGAATGAAAAACTGTTTTTT
clone_size: -; d_call: TRBD2; j_call: TRBJ2-1; v_call: TRBV5-1; cdr3_aa: CASSWPPSGDYNEQFF; cdr3_nt: TGCGCCAGCAGCTGGCCTCCTAGCGGAGACTACAATGAGCAGTTCTTC
clone_size: few; d_call: TRBD2; j_call: TRBJ2-7; v_call: TRBV27; cdr3_aa: CASSTSGRIDEQYF; cdr3_nt: TGTGCCAGCAGTACTAGCGGGAGAATCGACGAGCAGTACTTC
clone_size: -; d_call: TRBD1; j_call: TRBJ2-7; v_call: TRBV7-9; cdr3_aa: CASSSTGTASYEQYF; cdr3_nt: TGTGCCAGCAGCTCAACCGGGACAGCTTCCTACGAGCAGTACTTC
clone_size: -; d_call: -; j_call: TRBJ1-2; v_call: TRBV7-9; cdr3_aa: CASSPPGLPLYGYTF; cdr3_nt: TGTGCCAGCAGCCCCCCGGGACTACCTCTCTATGGCTACACCTTC
clone_size: once; d_call: -; j_call: TRBJ2-5; v_call: TRBV5-8; cdr3_aa: CASGLSGYSRTQYF; cdr3_nt: TGTGCCAGCGGTTTATCCGGTTACAGCCGGACCCAGTACTTC
clone_size: -; d_call: TRBD1; j_call: TRBJ2-5; v_call: TRBV11-3; cdr3_aa: CASSSDWTGGREQYF; cdr3_nt: TGTGCCAGCAGCTCCGATTGGACAGGGGGCAGGGAGCAGTACTTC
clone_size: -; d_call: -; j_call: TRBJ1-2; v_call: TRBV29-1; cdr3_aa: CSVSGAPPNYGYTF; cdr3_nt: TGCAGCGTTTCTGGGGCGCCCCCGAACTATGGCTACACCTTC
clone_size: -; d_call: -; j_call: TRBJ1-4; v_call: TRBV5-1; cdr3_aa: CASSLDGGHSEKLFF; cdr3_nt: TGCGCCAGCAGCTTGGACGGGGGGCACAGTGAAAAACTGTTTTTT
clone_size: -; d_call: -; j_call: TRBJ2-2; v_call: TRBV7-2; cdr3_aa: CASNLPGNTGELFF; cdr3_nt: TGTGCCAGCAACCTCCCAGGGAACACCGGGGAGCTGTTTTTT
clone_size: -; d_call: TRBD1; j_call: TRBJ2-7; v_call: TRBV7-9; cdr3_aa: CASSGGQGYEQYF; cdr3_nt: TGTGCCAGCAGCGGAGGACAGGGCTACGAGCAGTACTTC
clone_size: once; d_call: -; j_call: TRBJ1-2; v_call: TRBV19; cdr3_aa: CASSIGRTANYGYTF; cdr3_nt: TGTGCCAGTAGTATCGGCAGGACAGCTAACTATGGCTACACCTTC
clone_size: -; d_call: TRBD1; j_call: TRBJ2-2; v_call: TRBV7-2; cdr3_aa: CASRRGQANTGELFF; cdr3_nt: TGTGCCAGCAGGCGGGGACAGGCGAACACCGGGGAGCTGTTTTTT
clone_size: -; d_call: -; j_call: TRBJ2-1; v_call: TRBV7-8; cdr3_aa: CASSLRGAPPNEQFF; cdr3_nt: TGTGCCAGCAGCTTACGTGGGGCTCCCCCAAATGAGCAGTTCTTC
clone_size: -; d_call: TRBD2; j_call: TRBJ2-1; v_call: TRBV9; cdr3_aa: CASSVGASGGVVEQFF; cdr3_nt: TGTGCCAGCAGCGTAGGGGCTAGCGGGGGGGTGGTTGAGCAGTTCTTC
clone_size: -; d_call: TRBD1; j_call: TRBJ2-5; v_call: TRBV19; cdr3_aa: CASSFRGLQETQYF; cdr3_nt: TGTGCCAGTTCTTTCAGGGGGCTCCAAGAGACCCAGTACTTC
clone_size: -; d_call: -; j_call: TRBJ2-1; v_call: TRBV6-5; cdr3_aa: CASSSFGQARNEQFF; cdr3_nt: TGTGCCAGCAGTTCATTCGGACAAGCCAGGAATGAGCAGTTCTTC
clone_size: -; d_call: TRBD1; j_call: TRBJ1-3; v_call: TRBV18; cdr3_aa: CASSLTGAMRGNTIYF; cdr3_nt: TGTGCCAGCTCACTGACAGGGGCTATGCGTGGAAACACCATATATTTT
clone_size: -; d_call: -; j_call: TRBJ2-2; v_call: TRBV4-3; cdr3_aa: CASSRDWGDTGELFF; cdr3_nt: TGCGCCAGCAGCCGAGACTGGGGGGACACCGGGGAGCTGTTTTTT
clone_size: -; d_call: -; j_call: TRBJ2-1; v_call: TRBV9; cdr3_aa: CASSVGGGSDNEQFF; cdr3_nt: TGTGCCAGCAGCGTAGGCGGCGGATCGGACAATGAGCAGTTCTTC